This entry describes one T cell receptor beta chain. The antigen is unknown. The data derive from a study of T cell responses to AZD1222 COVID-19 vaccine. Turning to the study itself: Second-dose timings of about 4 or about 12 weeks were pooled.

Method: immunoSEQ multiplex PCR; TCRdb's copy keeps in-frame clones and lacks some. The sample shows about 130,000 clones, 80% to 90% of them seen only once. V was clipped by 2 bases and J by 2 bases, with 6 bases between them. CDR3 length equals 13 residues. Germline V gene data show CDR1 as MNHNY and CDR2 as SVGAGI (reference sequence). Findings and caveats of the study: Repertoires were collected only later (after the peak T cell response had occurred). Spike-spanning, vaccine-associated CD4 TCRs were dominant at 160-218 and 743-854. Targeting of unmutated variant regions was reportedly seen in nearly half of spike-specific TCRs.

The sample was peripheral blood, taken on day 0 of AZD1222 vaccination. The rearrangement joins TRBV6-6 to TRBJ1-1; D not resolved. The source is an adult in good health. CDR3 coding DNA: TGTGCCAGCAGTTACGCTACTAACACTGAAGCTTTCTTT. It is translated as CASSYATNTEAFF.